This TCR beta chain originates from a study of cytomegalovirus exposure and HLA in healthy donors. Germline assignment: CDR1 SNHLY and CDR2 FYNNEI. With 9 bases removed from V and 0 bases from J, the gap between germline ends came to 13 bases. There are 14 residues in the CDR3. PCR involved 60 Vbeta and 13 Jbeta primers. Assay: immunoSEQ multiplex PCR; the TCRdb copy retains only in-frame clones and omits some. The sample lists around 180,000 clones, around 80% seen once, with approximately 1.3% in the top ten. The chain recombines TRBV2 with TRBJ2-3; D possibly corresponds to TRBD2 (5 bases). Sequenced: PBMCs. The source of this sequence is a woman in her twenties or thirties in good health and CMV-seropositive. CDR3 protein: CASERATSTDTQYF. CDR3 coding DNA: TGTGCCAGTGAGAGGGCTACTAGCACAGATACGCAGTATTTT.